This TCR beta chain was documented in a study of beta chain features in type 1 diabetes. Study-wide points: Equally in patients and controls, shorter templates might have been favored by PCR. Within each of all four CD4+ subsets, Type 1 diabetes patients had TCRB CDR3s that were moderately but significantly shorter. Unsettled here was the matter of whether HLA type influences TCRB rearrangement.

This CDR3 is built from 12 residues. With 7 bases removed from V and 2 bases from J, the gap between germline ends came to 7 bases. Germline CDR1 reads MNHNY; CDR2 reads SVGAGI (reference sequence). In its sample, this clone was seen a few times. Its antigen is undetermined. Reverse transcription of all isolated RNA meant that expressed TCRB transcripts were sequenced. Some clones are missing from TCRdb's copy, which holds only in-frame ones; the method was immunoSEQ multiplex PCR. The data show a few hundred thousand clones, 15% seen once. This TCR derives from a man between 18 and 29 years old with type 1 diabetes. The chain has TRBV6-6 and TRBJ2-3, with D unresolved. The sequencing sample was made of naive CD4+ T cells from blood. The CDR3 spells CASNAITDTQYF. As DNA, the CDR3 is TGTGCCAGCAATGCTATCACAGATACGCAGTATTTT.